The entry below describes one T cell receptor (beta chain). The antigen remains undetermined. Carried by the TCR beta cDNA libraries were unique molecular identifiers. TCRdb reprocessed the PCR reads with MiXCR, giving one entry per CDR3 protein. This sample has 650,000 to 900,000 distinct CDR3 sequences, with more than 45% found just once. The sample comes from a study of post-analysis software for immune sequencing data. The wider study: Several disease courses (relapsing-remitting, secondary progressive and progressive-relapsing) of multiple sclerosis were included. Broader study findings: By F measure, strong co-clustering occurred among samples prepared in the same batch. Included in a set of five TRBV segments more frequent in patients than controls were TRBV5-6, TRBV5-1 and TRBV20-1.

Between the trimmed V and J ends, which lost 3 bases and 0 bases, there was a span of 11 bases. CDR3 length equals 15 residues. Germline V gene sequence: CDR1 SGHRS, CDR2 YFSETQ. This receptor was taken from a girl aged 5 to 17 with multiple sclerosis. Sequencing was carried out using blood. The V gene is TRBV5-1, the J gene TRBJ2-3; D remains unclear. The CDR3 sequence: CASSSVLSSTDTQYF. In DNA form, the CDR3 reads TGCGCCAGCAGCTCGGTTCTGTCTAGCACAGATACGCAGTATTTT. Together with reference TRBV5-1 and TRBJ2-3, the CDR3 gives the full variable domain: KAGVTQTPRYLIKTRGQQVTLSCSPISGHRSVSWYQQTPGQGLQFLFEYFSETQRNKGNFPGRFSGRQFSNSRSEMNVSTLELGDSALYLCASSSVLSSTDTQYFGPGTRLTVL.